Each of the 9 T cell receptor beta chains below was sequenced from the same sample in a study of control samples from healthy donors and cancer patients. Clones were read by immunoSEQ multiplex PCR, and TCRdb kept only the in-frame ones, dropping some. The profile covers roughly 80,000 clones, with nearly 90% appearing a single time and 5% to 7% taken by the ten largest. The sample consisted of blood. Source of these receptors: a woman in her forties or fifties in good health.

The J gene is TRBJ2-3, the V gene TRBV11-2; no definite D call. Germline values: CDR1 SGHAT, CDR2 FQNNGV. This CDR3 region has 14 residues. V was trimmed by 3 bases and J by 1 base, leaving 8 bases between them. CDR3 DNA: TGTGCCAGCAGCTTTGAACTTGGCACAGATACGCAGTATTTT. Amino acids: CASSFELGTDTQYF.

This clone was seen just once. CDR3 nucleotides: TGTGCCAGCAGTTACAAGGGCGTAGCTTTCTTT. Its protein is CASSYKGVAFF. This chain connects TRBV6-5 to TRBJ1-1; D gene unclear. V dropped 2 bases and J dropped 10 bases, with 8 bases sitting between them. Germline V gene lookup returns CDR1 MNHEY and CDR2 SVGAGI. CDR3 length: 11 amino acids.

The chain joins TRBV15 to TRBJ1-3; no reliable D call. This CDR3 spans 15 amino acids. V lost 0 bases, J lost 3 bases, and 9 bases lay in between. Germline CDR1 reads LNHNV; CDR2 reads YYDKDF (reference sequence). The DNA for the CDR3 is TGTGCCACCAGCAGAGACAGGAATAGTGGAAACACCATATATTTT. Protein sequence: CATSRDRNSGNTIYF.

The V gene is TRBV9, the J gene TRBJ2-2, with 10 bases lining up with TRBD2. V trimming: 4 bases; J trimming: 6 bases; junction bases outside the gene matches: 9. This CDR3 has 16 amino acids. The germline gives CDR1 SGDLS, CDR2 YYNGEE. The CDR3 reads CASSSRGSGGPGELFF. In nucleotides, the CDR3 is TGTGCCAGCAGCTCCCGGGGTAGCGGGGGGCCCGGGGAGCTGTTTTTT.

There are a few counts of this clone. V gene TRBV19 combines with J gene TRBJ2-6; D is unclear. There are 15 residues in the CDR3. Germline V gene sequence: CDR1 LNHDA, CDR2 SQIVND (reference sequence). V shed 6 bases and J shed 0 bases, with 9 bases lying between them. DNA for the CDR3: TGTGCCAGTAGCCCTTTTGCCTCTGGGGCCAACGTCCTGACTTTC. Translated: CASSPFASGANVLTF.

In this sample, this clone turned up a few times. This chain joins TRBV30 and TRBJ1-3; 7 positions match TRBD1. J lost 8 bases, V lost 2 bases, and 3 bases had no gene match. Germline-derived CDR1 and CDR2 are GTSNPN and SVGIG (reference sequence). The CDR3 extends over 12 amino acids. Written as DNA, the CDR3 is TGTGCCTGGAGTACCACAGGGGACACCATATATTTT. This translates into CAWSTTGDTIYF.

This rearrangement joins TRBV7-9 to TRBJ2-3; the D gene is possibly TRBD2 (5 bases). V was cut by 0 bases and J by 0 bases, with 7 bases left in between. The CDR3 covers 15 residues. Germline lookup yields CDR1 SEHNR and CDR2 FQNEAQ (reference sequence). As DNA, the CDR3 is TGTGCCAGCAGCTTAGCGCTAGCTAGCACAGATACGCAGTATTTT. It translates to CASSLALASTDTQYF.

The V and J genes are TRBV30 and TRBJ1-2, with a tentative D call TRBD1 (5 bases). This CDR3 has 13 amino acids. CDR1 and CDR2 (germline): GTSNPN, SVGIG (reference sequence). The ends were cut back, 3 bases at V and 4 bases at J, with 12 bases in the middle. CDR3 sequence (DNA): TGTGCCTGGAGCCGGGACCGACCCTATGGCTACACCTTC. Its translation: CAWSRDRPYGYTF.

This clone was counted a single time. J is TRBJ1-2 and V is TRBV29-1, with a possible D match to TRBD1 (6 bases). There are 13 residues in the CDR3. The germline V gene has CDR1 SQVTM and CDR2 ANQGSEA. Trimming removed 7 bases at V and 4 bases at J, with 16 bases between. In nucleotides, the CDR3 is TGCAGCGGGGGGAGGGGGGACGGCTATGGCTACACCTTC. This encodes CSGGRGDGYGYTF.